The 15 T cell receptor beta chains below all came from one sample that was sequenced in a study of blood T cell repertoires in COVID-19. Repertoires were generated with immunoSEQ multiplex PCR, while TCRdb's copy carries only in-frame clones and drops some. The repertoire holds around 220,000 clones, with roughly 80% as singletons. Material: peripheral blood. These receptors all stem from a human donor in a cohort sampled during active COVID-19.

This clone was seen a few times. This chain joins TRBV19 and TRBJ2-2; 11 nucleotides agree with TRBD2. The junction had 4 bases not matched to a gene; V was cut back by 2 bases and J by 2 bases. Germline CDR1 and CDR2: LNHDA and SQIVND (reference sequence). CDR3 length equals 17 residues. The CDR3 spells CASSITGLAENTGELFF. As DNA, the CDR3 is TGTGCCAGTAGTATAACGGGACTAGCGGAAAACACCGGGGAGCTGTTTTTT.

The chain joins TRBV5-1 to TRBJ1-4; D is unresolved. V lost 4 bases, J lost 0 bases, and 10 bases lay in between. The CDR3 is made up of 15 amino acids. Germline V gene lookup returns CDR1 SGHRS and CDR2 YFSETQ. The DNA of the CDR3 is TGCGCCAGCAGCCCAGTTTCTGCAACTAATGAAAAACTGTTTTTT. Its protein is CASSPVSATNEKLFF. The variable domain in full, with the rest retrieved from reference TRBV5-1 and TRBJ1-4, is KAGVTQTPRYLIKTRGQQVTLSCSPISGHRSVSWYQQTPGQGLQFLFEYFSETQRNKGNFPGRFSGRQFSNSRSEMNVSTLELGDSALYLCASSPVSATNEKLFFGSGTQLSVL.

A few counts support this clone. The V and J genes are TRBV2 and TRBJ1-6; 7 bases map to TRBD1. Germline assignment: CDR1 SNHLY and CDR2 FYNNEI. The CDR3 sequence is 14 residues long. The ends lost 6 bases at V and 7 bases at J; junction bases unmatched: 6. This CDR3 reads CASSPDRVNSPLHF. The CDR3 region has the DNA TGTGCCAGCAGCCCCGACAGGGTAAATTCACCCCTCCACTTT.

V is TRBV2 and J is TRBJ2-7; D possibly corresponds to TRBD2 (6 bases). The CDR3 totals 14 residues. V dropped 5 bases and J dropped 5 bases, with 16 bases sitting between them. CDR1 is SNHLY, CDR2 FYNNEI, per germline. The CDR3 coding sequence is TGTGCCAGCAGTCGGCCGGGAGAAGCCCACGAGCAGTACTTC. It yields the protein CASSRPGEAHEQYF.

The genes are TRBV4-1 and TRBJ2-1, with unresolved D. With 4 bases removed from V and 2 bases from J, the gap between germline ends came to 9 bases. The V gene's germline CDR1 is MGHRA and CDR2 YSYEKL. The CDR3 is 14 residues long. The CDR3 DNA follows: TGCGCCAGCAGCCGGCGGTCTACCTACAATGAGCAGTTCTTC. This translates into CASSRRSTYNEQFF.

The chain joins TRBV9 to TRBJ2-7, with 7 bases fitting TRBD1. The trim removed 1 base at V and 0 bases at J, leaving 4 bases unmatched. The germline V gene has CDR1 SGDLS and CDR2 YYNGEE. The CDR3 has 15 residues. The CDR3: CASSVRTGSSYEQYF. DNA of the CDR3: TGTGCCAGCAGCGTAAGGACAGGAAGCTCCTACGAGCAGTACTTC.

Comments on this clone: At one end the junction does not follow the germline gene, possibly because of a read error. The rearrangement links TRBV5-5 to TRBJ2-6; D is perhaps TRBD1 or TRBD2 (10 bases each). The CDR3 loop spans 18 amino acids. Germline lookup yields CDR1 SGHKS and CDR2 YYEKEE (reference sequence). The CDR3 region is CARSGGGQGTSGANVLTF. The CDR3 DNA sequence: TGCGCCCGCAGCGGGGGGGGACAGGGGACGTCTGGGGCCAACGTCCTGACTTTC.

V gene TRBV5-4 combines with J gene TRBJ1-1; D is perhaps TRBD1 (6 bases). The CDR3 consists of 19 residues. Germline lookup yields CDR1 SGHNT and CDR2 YYREEE (reference sequence). The ends were cut back, 4 bases at V and 10 bases at J, with 35 bases in the middle. CDR3 region: CASSPAWGRTARRSWGAFF. As DNA, the CDR3 is TGTGCCAGCAGCCCAGCGTGGGGGCGAACAGCTAGAAGGAGTTGGGGAGCTTTCTTT. The full variable domain, in which reference TRBV5-4 and TRBJ1-1 provide the parts outside the CDR3, is ETGVTQSPTHLIKTRGQQVTLRCSSQSGHNTVSWYQQALGQGPQFIFQYYREEENGRGNFPPRFSGLQFPNYSSELNVNALELDDSALYLCASSPAWGRTARRSWGAFFGQGTRLTVV.

V usage is TRBV3-1 (or the pseudogene TRBV3-2) and J usage is TRBJ1-6; D unresolved. The CDR3 contains 14 residues. Between the trimmed V and J ends, which lost 6 bases and 0 bases, there was a span of 6 bases. Germline assignment: CDR1 LGHDT and CDR2 YNNKEL (reference sequence). The CDR3 DNA sequence: TGTGCCAGCAGTCCTAGCTCCTATAATTCACCCCTCCACTTT. Protein product: CASSPSSYNSPLHF.

The rearrangement uses TRBV11-2 and TRBJ2-5; TRBD2 matches at 13 bases. Per the germline V gene, CDR1 is SGHAT and CDR2 is FQNNGV. V trimming: 1 base; J trimming: 4 bases; junction bases outside the gene matches: 12. The CDR3 is made up of 19 amino acids. The CDR3 protein is CASSLGLLAGGPTRETQYF. The CDR3 nucleotides are TGTGCCAGCAGCTTAGGGCTACTAGCGGGAGGGCCAACGCGAGAGACCCAGTACTTC.

Turning to this clone: The same CDR3 can be traced to other DNA sequences in this sample. V is TRBV19 and J is TRBJ1-2; TRBD1 matches 10 bases. This CDR3 contains 12 residues. Germline-derived CDR1 and CDR2 are LNHDA and SQIVND (reference sequence). V lost 7 bases and J lost 8; bases outside the gene matches: 4. The CDR3 loop is CASTTGGKGYTF. The CDR3 DNA sequence: TGTGCCAGTACGACAGGGGGCAAGGGCTACACCTTC.

The chain uses TRBV28 and TRBJ2-3; 8 bases line up with TRBD2. Germline CDR1 MDHEN, CDR2 SYDVKM. J lost 4 bases, V lost 5 bases, and 5 bases had no gene match. This CDR3 comprises 14 residues. CDR3 sequence reads: CASSPWTSPDTQYF. CDR3 coding DNA: TGTGCCAGCAGTCCTTGGACTAGCCCAGATACGCAGTATTTT.

V gene TRBV7-9 combines with J gene TRBJ2-7; possibly TRBD1 for D (5 bases). Between the trimmed V and J ends, which lost 1 base and 0 bases, there was a span of 13 bases. Germline CDR1 is SEHNR and CDR2 is FQNEAQ (reference sequence). The CDR3 consists of 16 residues. In nucleotides, the CDR3 is TGTGCCAGCAGCTTAGGTTTCGACAGCACCTCCTACGAGCAGTACTTC. Amino acids: CASSLGFDSTSYEQYF.

A few counts support this clone. The chain carries TRBV7-9 and TRBJ2-2, with a weak D call TRBD2 (5 bases). Germline lookup yields CDR1 SEHNR and CDR2 FQNEAQ (reference sequence). Deletions cut 3 bases from V and 5 bases from J, with 19 bases between. The CDR3 length is 17 residues. CDR3 sequence reads: CASSFLTDAGRTGELFF. In nucleotides, the CDR3 is TGTGCCAGCAGCTTTCTAACCGACGCGGGTCGGACCGGGGAGCTGTTTTTT.

The chain has TRBV7-6 and TRBJ2-3, with D tentatively TRBD1 (5 bases). Germline assignment: CDR1 SGHVS and CDR2 FNYEAQ. Trimming took 5 bases from V and 8 from J, leaving 17 bases between them. CDR3 length equals 14 residues. The CDR3 DNA follows: TGTGCCAGCAGCCCCCGGATAGGGGAAGGTACGCAGTATTTT. Its protein is CASSPRIGEGTQYF.